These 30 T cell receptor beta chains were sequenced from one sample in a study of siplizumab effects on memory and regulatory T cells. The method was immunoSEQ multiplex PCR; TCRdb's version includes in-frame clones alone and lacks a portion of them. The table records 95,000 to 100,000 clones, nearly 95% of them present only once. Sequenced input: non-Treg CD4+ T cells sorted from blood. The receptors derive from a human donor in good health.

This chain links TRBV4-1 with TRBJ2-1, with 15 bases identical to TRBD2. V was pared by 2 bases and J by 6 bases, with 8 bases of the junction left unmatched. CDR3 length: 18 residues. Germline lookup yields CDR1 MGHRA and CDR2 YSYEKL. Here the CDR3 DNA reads TGCGCCAGCAGCCAATGGACTAGCGGGAGGGCCCGGGGCAATGAGCAGTTCTTC. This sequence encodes CASSQWTSGRARGNEQFF.

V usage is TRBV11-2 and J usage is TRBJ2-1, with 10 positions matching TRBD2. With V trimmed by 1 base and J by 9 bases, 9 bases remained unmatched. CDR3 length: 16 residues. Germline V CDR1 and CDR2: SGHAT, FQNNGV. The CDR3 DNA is TGTGCCAGCAGCTTAGCTCTAGCGGGAGATCGTAGTGAGCAGTTCTTC. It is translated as CASSLALAGDRSEQFF.

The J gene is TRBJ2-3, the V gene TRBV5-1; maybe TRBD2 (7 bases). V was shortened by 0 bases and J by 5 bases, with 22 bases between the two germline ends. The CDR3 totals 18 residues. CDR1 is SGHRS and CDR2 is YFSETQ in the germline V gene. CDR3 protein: CASSLEGGGPSLQDTQYF. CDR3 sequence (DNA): TGCGCCAGCAGCTTGGAGGGGGGAGGGCCGAGCTTGCAAGATACGCAGTATTTT.

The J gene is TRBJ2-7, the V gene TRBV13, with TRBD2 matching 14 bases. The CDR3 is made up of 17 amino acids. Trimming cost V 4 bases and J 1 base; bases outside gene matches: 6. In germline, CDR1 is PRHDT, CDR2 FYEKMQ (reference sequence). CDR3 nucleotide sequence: TGTGCCAGCAGCTCATCCGGGACTAGCGGGGGATCCTACGAGCAGTACTTC. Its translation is CASSSSGTSGGSYEQYF. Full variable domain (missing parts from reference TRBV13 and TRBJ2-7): AAGVIQSPRHLIKEKRETATLKCYPIPRHDTVYWYQQGPGQDPQFLISFYEKMQSDKGSIPDRFSAQQFSDYHSELNMSSLELGDSALYFCASSSSGTSGGSYEQYFGPGTRLTVT.

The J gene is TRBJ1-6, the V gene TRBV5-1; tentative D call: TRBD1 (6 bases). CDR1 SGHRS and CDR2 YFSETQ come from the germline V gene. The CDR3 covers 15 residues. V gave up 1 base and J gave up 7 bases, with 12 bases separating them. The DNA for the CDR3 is TGCGCCAGCAGCTTGACAGGGATGATGAATTCACCCCTCCACTTT. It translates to CASSLTGMMNSPLHF.

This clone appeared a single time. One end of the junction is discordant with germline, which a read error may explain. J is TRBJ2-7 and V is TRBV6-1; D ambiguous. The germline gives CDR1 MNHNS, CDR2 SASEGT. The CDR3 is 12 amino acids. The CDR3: CASTELPQPRYF. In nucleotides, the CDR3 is TGTGCCAGCACTGAACTACCACAGCCGAGGTACTTC.

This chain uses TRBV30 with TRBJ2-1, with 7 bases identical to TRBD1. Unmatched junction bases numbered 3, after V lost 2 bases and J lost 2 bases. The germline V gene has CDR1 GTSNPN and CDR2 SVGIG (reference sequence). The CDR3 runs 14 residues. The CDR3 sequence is CAWSRGQAYNEQFF. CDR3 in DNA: TGTGCCTGGAGTCGAGGACAGGCCTACAATGAGCAGTTCTTC. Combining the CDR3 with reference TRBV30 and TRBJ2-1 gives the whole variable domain SQTIHQWPATLVQPVGSPLSLECTVEGTSNPNLYWYRQAAGRGLQLLFYSVGIGQISSEVPQNLSASRPQDRQFILSSKKLLLSDSGFYLCAWSRGQAYNEQFFGPGTRLTVL.

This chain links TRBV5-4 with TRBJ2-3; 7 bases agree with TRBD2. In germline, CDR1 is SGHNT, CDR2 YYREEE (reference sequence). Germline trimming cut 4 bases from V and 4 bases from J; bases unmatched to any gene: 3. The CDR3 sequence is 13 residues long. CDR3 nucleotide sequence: TGTGCCAGCAGCCGGGGGGAGTCAGATACGCAGTATTTT. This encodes CASSRGESDTQYF.

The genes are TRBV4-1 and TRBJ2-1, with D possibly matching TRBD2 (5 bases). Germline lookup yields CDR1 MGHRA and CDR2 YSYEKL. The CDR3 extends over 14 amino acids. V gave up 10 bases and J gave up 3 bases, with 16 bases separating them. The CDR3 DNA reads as TGCGCCACCAAAAACCAACGGGACTACAATGAGCAGTTCTTC. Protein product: CATKNQRDYNEQFF.

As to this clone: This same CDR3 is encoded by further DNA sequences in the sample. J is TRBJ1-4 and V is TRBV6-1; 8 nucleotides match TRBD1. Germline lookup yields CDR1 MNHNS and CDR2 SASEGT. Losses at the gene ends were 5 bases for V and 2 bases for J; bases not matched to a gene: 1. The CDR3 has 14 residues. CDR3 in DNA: TGTGCCAGCAGTAGACAGGGGACTAATGAAAAACTGTTTTTT. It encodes CASSRQGTNEKLFF.

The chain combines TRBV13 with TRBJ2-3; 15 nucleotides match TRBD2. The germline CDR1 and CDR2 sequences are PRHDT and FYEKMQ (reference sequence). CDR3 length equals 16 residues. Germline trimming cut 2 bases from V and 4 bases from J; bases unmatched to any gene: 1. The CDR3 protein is CASSLRTSGRADTQYF. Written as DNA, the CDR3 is TGTGCCAGCAGCTTACGGACTAGCGGGAGGGCAGATACGCAGTATTTT. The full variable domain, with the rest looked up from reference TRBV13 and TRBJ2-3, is AAGVIQSPRHLIKEKRETATLKCYPIPRHDTVYWYQQGPGQDPQFLISFYEKMQSDKGSIPDRFSAQQFSDYHSELNMSSLELGDSALYFCASSLRTSGRADTQYFGPGTRLTVL.

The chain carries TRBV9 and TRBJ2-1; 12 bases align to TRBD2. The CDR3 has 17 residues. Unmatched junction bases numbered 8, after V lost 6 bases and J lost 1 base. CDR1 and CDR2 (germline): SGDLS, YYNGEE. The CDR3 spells CASNQGLAGDSYNEQFF. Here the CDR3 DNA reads TGTGCCAGCAACCAGGGACTAGCGGGTGATTCCTACAATGAGCAGTTCTTC.

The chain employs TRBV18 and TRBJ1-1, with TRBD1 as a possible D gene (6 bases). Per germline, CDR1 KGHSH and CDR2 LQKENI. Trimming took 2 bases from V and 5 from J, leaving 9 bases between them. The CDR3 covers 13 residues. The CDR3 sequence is CASSPKGGTEAFF. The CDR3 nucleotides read TGTGCCAGCTCACCAAAAGGGGGTACTGAAGCTTTCTTT.

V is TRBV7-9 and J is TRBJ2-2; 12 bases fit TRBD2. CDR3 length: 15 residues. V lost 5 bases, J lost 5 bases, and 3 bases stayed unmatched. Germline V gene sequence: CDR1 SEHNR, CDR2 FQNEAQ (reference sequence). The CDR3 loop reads CASSLGLAGTGELFF. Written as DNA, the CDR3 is TGTGCCAGCAGCCTCGGACTAGCGGGGACCGGGGAGCTGTTTTTT.

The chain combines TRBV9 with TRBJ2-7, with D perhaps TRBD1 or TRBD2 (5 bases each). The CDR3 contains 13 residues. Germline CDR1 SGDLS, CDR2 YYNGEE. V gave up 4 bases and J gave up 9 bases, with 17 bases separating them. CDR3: CASSPRGDGGQYF. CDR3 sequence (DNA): TGTGCCAGCAGCCCGAGAGGGGATGGCGGGCAGTACTTC.

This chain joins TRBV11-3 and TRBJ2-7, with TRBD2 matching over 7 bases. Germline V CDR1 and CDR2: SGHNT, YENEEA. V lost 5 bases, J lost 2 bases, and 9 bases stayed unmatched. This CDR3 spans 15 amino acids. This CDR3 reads CASSQGAGRAYEQYF. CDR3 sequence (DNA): TGTGCCAGCAGCCAAGGGGCGGGGAGGGCCTACGAGCAGTACTTC. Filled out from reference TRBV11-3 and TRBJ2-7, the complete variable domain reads EAGVVQSPRYKIIEKKQPVAFWCNPISGHNTLYWYLQNLGQGPELLIRYENEEAVDDSQLPKDRFSAERLKGVDSTLKIQPAELGDSAVYLCASSQGAGRAYEQYFGPGTRLTVT.

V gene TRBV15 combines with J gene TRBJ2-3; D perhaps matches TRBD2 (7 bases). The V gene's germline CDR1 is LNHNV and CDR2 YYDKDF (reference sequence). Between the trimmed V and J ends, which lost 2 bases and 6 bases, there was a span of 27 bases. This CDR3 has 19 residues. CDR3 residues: CATSRRPWGRASGDDTQYF. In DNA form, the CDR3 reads TGTGCCACCAGCAGAAGGCCCTGGGGGCGTGCTAGCGGAGATGATACGCAGTATTTT. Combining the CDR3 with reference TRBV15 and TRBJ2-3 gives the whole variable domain DAMVIQNPRYQVTQFGKPVTLSCSQTLNHNVMYWYQQKSSQAPKLLFHYYDKDFNNEADTPDNFQSRRPNTSFCFLDIRSPGLGDTAMYLCATSRRPWGRASGDDTQYFGPGTRLTVL.

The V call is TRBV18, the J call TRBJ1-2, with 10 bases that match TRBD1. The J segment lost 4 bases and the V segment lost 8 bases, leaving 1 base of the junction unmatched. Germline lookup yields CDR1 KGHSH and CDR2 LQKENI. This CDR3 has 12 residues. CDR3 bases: TGTGCCAGCCGGGACAGGGGCTATGGCTACACCTTC. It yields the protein CASRDRGYGYTF.

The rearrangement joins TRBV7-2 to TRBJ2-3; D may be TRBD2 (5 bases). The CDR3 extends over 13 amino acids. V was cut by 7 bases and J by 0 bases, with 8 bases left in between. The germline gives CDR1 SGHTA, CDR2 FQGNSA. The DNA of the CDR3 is TGTGCCAGCAAAAGAGGGAGCACAGATACGCAGTATTTT. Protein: CASKRGSTDTQYF.

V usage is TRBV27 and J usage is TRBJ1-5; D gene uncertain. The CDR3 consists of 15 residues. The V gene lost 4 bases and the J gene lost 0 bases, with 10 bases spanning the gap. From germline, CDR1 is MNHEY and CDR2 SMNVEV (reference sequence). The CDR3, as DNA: TGTGCCAGCAGTTCGCTCAGGAATAGCAATCAGCCCCAGCATTTT. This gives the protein CASSSLRNSNQPQHF.

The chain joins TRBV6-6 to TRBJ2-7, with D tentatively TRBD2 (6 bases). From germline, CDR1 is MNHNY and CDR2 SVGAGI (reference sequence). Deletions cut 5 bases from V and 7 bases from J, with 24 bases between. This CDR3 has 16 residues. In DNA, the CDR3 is TGTGCCAGCAGTACAACGGAGGAGGGAGCCAGTTATGAGCAGTACTTC. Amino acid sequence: CASSTTEEGASYEQYF.

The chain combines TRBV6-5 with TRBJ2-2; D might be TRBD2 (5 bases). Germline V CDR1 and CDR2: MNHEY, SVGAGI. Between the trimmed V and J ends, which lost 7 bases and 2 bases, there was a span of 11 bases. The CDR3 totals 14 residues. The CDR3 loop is CASMRDYNTGELFF. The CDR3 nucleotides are TGTGCCAGCATGAGGGATTACAACACCGGGGAGCTGTTTTTT.

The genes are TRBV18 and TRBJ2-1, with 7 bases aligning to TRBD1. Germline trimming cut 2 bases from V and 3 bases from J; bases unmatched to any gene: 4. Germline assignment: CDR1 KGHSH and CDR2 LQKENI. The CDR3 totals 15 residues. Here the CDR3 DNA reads TGTGCCAGCTCACCAGGACAGGCCCTCTACAATGAGCAGTTCTTC. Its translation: CASSPGQALYNEQFF.

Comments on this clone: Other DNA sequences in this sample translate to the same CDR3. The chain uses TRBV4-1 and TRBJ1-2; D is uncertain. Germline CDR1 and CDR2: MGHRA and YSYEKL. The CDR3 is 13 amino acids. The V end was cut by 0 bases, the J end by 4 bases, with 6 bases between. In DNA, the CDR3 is TGCGCCAGCAGCCAAGATGGGTCCTATGGCTACACCTTC. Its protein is CASSQDGSYGYTF.

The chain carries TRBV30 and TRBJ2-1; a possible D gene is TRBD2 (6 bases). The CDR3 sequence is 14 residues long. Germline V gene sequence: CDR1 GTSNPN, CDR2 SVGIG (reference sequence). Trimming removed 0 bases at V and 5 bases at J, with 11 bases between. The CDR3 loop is CAWSVRVADNEQFF. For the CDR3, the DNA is TGTGCCTGGAGTGTACGAGTAGCGGACAATGAGCAGTTCTTC.

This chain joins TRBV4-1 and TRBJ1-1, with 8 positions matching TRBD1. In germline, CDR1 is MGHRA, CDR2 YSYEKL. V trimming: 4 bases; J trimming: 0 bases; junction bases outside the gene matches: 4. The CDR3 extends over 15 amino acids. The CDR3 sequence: CASSPPTGVNTEAFF. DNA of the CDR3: TGCGCCAGCAGCCCCCCGACAGGGGTGAACACTGAAGCTTTCTTT.

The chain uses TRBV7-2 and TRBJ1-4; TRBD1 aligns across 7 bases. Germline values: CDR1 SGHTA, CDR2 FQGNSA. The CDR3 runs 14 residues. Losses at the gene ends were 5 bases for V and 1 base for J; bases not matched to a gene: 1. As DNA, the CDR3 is TGTGCCAGCAGCCGACAGGGAACTAATGAAAAACTGTTTTTT. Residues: CASSRQGTNEKLFF.

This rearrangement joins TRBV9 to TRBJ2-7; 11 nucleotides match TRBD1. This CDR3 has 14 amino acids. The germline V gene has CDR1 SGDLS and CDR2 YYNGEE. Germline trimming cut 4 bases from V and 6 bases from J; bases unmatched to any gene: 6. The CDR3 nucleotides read TGTGCCAGCAGCATCCGGGACAGGGGGACCGAGCAGTACTTC. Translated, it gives CASSIRDRGTEQYF.

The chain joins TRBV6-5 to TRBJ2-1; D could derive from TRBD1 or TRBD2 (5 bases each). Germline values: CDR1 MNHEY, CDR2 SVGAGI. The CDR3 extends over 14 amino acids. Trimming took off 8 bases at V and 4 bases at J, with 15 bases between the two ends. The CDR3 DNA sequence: TGTGCCAGCTGGGCAGGGAGCGTTTACAATGAGCAGTTCTTC. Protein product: CASWAGSVYNEQFF.

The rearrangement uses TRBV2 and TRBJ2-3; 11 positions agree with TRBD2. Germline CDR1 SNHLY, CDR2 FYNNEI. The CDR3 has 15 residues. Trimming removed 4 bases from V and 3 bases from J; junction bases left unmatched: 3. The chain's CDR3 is CASSVTSGSTDTQYF. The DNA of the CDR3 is TGTGCCAGCAGTGTTACTAGCGGGAGTACAGATACGCAGTATTTT.